This T cell receptor beta chain was retrieved from a study of blood T cells in healthy people across ages. Across the whole study: Template switching retrieved approximately one barcoded beta molecule for each two T cells.

V lost 3 bases and J lost 4; bases outside the gene matches: 12. CDR1 and CDR2 (germline): MNHEY, SMNVEV (reference sequence). CDR3 size: 17 residues. With a J-beta primer mix and a sample-barcoded 5' primer, a second PCR ran about 6 to 11 cycles. TCRdb reanalysed the 5' RACE reads using MiXCR and keeps one entry per CDR3 protein. The sample includes some 800,000 distinct CDR3 sequences, roughly 44% of them seen just once. All donors came from Russia, were Caucasian and healthy, and spanned ages about 6 to 100. Peripheral blood samples of 9.5 to 10 milliliters were drawn from each donor. Isolation of PBMCs gave at least 7 million cells per sample.

This clonotype originated in a man in his 60s in good health. The chain is built from TRBV27 and TRBJ2-1, with 7 bases that match TRBD1. The sample comprised blood. CDR3 DNA: TGTGCCAGCAGTTTTTCTAACAGGGGATTTCCATACAATGAGCAGTTCTTC. Translated, it gives CASSFSNRGFPYNEQFF.